Listed here is a single TCR beta chain. Its recognized antigen is unknown. No much larger clonotype is one base removed from it; base qualities were not supplied. Patients with autoimmune disease history or receiving systemic immunosuppression were excluded from the trial. Peripheral blood for TCR sequencing was collected from all dose cohorts at baseline, on cycle 4 day 1, and on cycle 7 day 1. Samples came from an open-label, multicenter, first-in-human phase I dose-escalation trial of ivuxolimab. Adults with locally advanced or metastatic head and neck squamous cell, hepatocellular, melanoma or renal cell carcinoma were enrolled in the trial. CD4+ and CD8+ T cells were sorted separately from peripheral blood before TCR sequencing. For sequencing of the TCRbeta CDR3 region, genomic DNA was extracted from the sorted cells. The immunoSEQ Assay was used for sequencing of TCRbeta CDR3 regions. This is the immuneACCESS table as TCRdb keeps it, with only in-frame sequences that have V and J called. A part of the clones is gone; compared with another copy, unresolved V genes explain less than half, and the rest is unexplained. This sample comprises tens of thousands of clones, approximately 84% of them detected only once. The ten largest account for 6.5% to 8.5% of the sample.

From a lookup of the germline V gene (reference sequence), CDR1 and CDR2 are LNHDA and SQIVND. V is pared back by 3 bases and J by 5 bases, with 16 bases lying between the germline termini. The CDR3 runs 15 amino acids, cysteine and phenylalanine included. The read is trimmed to its CDR3 DNA, 45 bases read in frame from base 1. The source of the sample is a study of OX40 agonist ivuxolimab in advanced cancers. In terms of the full investigation: Ivuxolimab was an agonistic, fully human IgG2 monoclonal antibody directed against OX40 (CD134), a costimulatory receptor. Patients were allowed to have had prior anti-PD-1, anti-PD-L1 or anti-CTLA-4 therapy, and roughly 40% of the dose-escalation patients had been treated with checkpoint inhibitors. The purpose of peripheral TCRbeta sequencing was to test whether ivuxolimab changed TCR sequence diversity and led to clonal T-cell expansion. Partial responses occurred in three dose-escalation patients, of whom one had hepatocellular carcinoma and two had cutaneous melanoma. In the dose-escalation cohort, roughly four fifths of patients were male, and the mean age was approximately 60 years, with a range of about 23 to 90. Intravenous ivuxolimab was administered to patients every 2 weeks at six dose levels: 0.01, 0.1, 0.3, 1.5, 3 and 10 mg/kg. Of the roughly 52 dose-escalation patients, hepatocellular carcinoma was present in roughly 19, melanoma in approximately 15, renal cell carcinoma in 9 and head and neck cancer in 9. The paper describes the monotherapy dose-escalation part (N of about 55 patients) of the phase I trial of ivuxolimab.

The paper's findings and limits, for the study overall: After ivuxolimab, expanded clones were on average more numerous among CD8+ T cells than among CD4+ T cells. Which antigens the clonally expanded peripheral T cells were specific for was not determined. Low levels of normalized T-cell clonal expansion were also seen in some patients who did not respond. At doses of 0.1 to 3.0 mg/kg, clonal expansion of both CD4+ and CD8+ blood T cells was observed from baseline to week 6. Partial responders in the 0.1-3.0 mg/kg groups had among the lowest normalized peripheral clonal expansion, especially among CD8+ T cells.

The chain employs TRBV19 and TRBJ1-1, with the identity of the D gene unclear. The receptor was isolated from an adult with an advanced solid tumor such as melanoma, head and neck, liver or kidney cancer. This specimen consisted of CD4+ or CD8+ T cells sorted from blood, obtained in a trial of the OX40 agonist ivuxolimab. The DNA sequence follows: TGTGCCAGTAGTATTGTAAGTGTGAGATTAACTGAAGCTTTCTTT. Its protein product is CASSIVSVRLTEAFF.